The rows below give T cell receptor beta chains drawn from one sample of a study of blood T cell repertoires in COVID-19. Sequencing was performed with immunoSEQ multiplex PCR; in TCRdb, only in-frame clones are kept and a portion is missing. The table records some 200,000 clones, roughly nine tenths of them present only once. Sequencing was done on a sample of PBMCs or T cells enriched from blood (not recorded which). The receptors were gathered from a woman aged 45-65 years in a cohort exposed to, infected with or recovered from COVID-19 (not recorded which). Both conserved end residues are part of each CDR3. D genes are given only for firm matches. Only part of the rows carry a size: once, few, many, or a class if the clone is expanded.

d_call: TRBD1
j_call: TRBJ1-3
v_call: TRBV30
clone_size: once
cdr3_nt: TGTGCCTGGCGCCGACAGGGAATACTAAACACCATATATTTT
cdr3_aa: CAWRRQGILNTIYF

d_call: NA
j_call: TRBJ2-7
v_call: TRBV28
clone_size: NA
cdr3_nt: TGTGCCAGCAGTTTTATGGACTCTGGAGGGGAGCAGTACTTC
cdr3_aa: CASSFMDSGGEQYF

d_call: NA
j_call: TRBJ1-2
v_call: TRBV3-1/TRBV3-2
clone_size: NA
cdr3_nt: TGTGCCAGCAGTGGTCGGGACTATGGCTACACCTTC
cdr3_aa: CASSGRDYGYTF

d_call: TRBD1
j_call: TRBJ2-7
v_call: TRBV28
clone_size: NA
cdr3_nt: TGTGCCAGCAGCGAACCGAACCCCGGGACAGGGGACGAGCAGTACTTC
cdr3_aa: CASSEPNPGTGDEQYF

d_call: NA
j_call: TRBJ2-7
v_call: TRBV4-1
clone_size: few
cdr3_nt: TGCGCCAGCAGCCCCAGCTGGGGCAGGGTGGGCTCCTACGAGCAGTACTTC
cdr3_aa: CASSPSWGRVGSYEQYF

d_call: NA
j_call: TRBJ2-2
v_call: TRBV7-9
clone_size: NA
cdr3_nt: TGTGCCAGCAGCTCCCAGGGGGGCACCGGGGAGCTGTTTTTT
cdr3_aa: CASSSQGGTGELFF

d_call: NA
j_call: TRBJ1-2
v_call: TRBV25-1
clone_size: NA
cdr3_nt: TGTGCCAGCAGTGAAGGTCCTCTGAGCCACACCTTC
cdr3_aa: CASSEGPLSHTF

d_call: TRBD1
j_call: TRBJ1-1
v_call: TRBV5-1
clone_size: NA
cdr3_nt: TGCGCCAGCAGCTTCCGATCGACAGGGGGCGAAGAAGCTTTCTTT
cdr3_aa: CASSFRSTGGEEAFF

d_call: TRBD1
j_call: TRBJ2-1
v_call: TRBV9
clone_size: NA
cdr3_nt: TGTGCCAGCAGCGTAGGGACAGGTACCTACAATGAGCAGTTCTTC
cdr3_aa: CASSVGTGTYNEQFF

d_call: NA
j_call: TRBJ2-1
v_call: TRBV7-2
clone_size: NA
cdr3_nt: TGTGCCAGCAGCTTATTGAGGCTGTCCTACAATGAGCAGTTCTTC
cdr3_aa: CASSLLRLSYNEQFF

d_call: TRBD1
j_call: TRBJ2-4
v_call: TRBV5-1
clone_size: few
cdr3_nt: TGCGCCAGCAGCCTAGCAGGGGGATCGGGAAACATTCAGTACTTC
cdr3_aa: CASSLAGGSGNIQYF

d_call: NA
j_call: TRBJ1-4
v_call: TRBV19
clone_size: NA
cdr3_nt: TGTGCCAGTACCGGGACAAAGGTTATGAGGTTTGGTGAAAAACTGTTTTTT
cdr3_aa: CASTGTKVMRFGEKLFF

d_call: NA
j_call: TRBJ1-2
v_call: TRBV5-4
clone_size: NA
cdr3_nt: TGTGCCAGCAGCTTGGTTACGCGATCCTATGGCTACACCTTC
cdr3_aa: CASSLVTRSYGYTF

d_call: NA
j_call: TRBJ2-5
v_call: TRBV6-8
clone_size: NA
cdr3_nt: TGTGCCAGCAGTTGCCCTGAATGGGGGGGGACACAAGAGACCCAGTACTTC
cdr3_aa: CASSCPEWGGTQETQYF

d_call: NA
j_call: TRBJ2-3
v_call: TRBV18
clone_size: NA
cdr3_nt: TGTGCCAGCTCACCACCGACCCGGAGGACAGATACGCAGTATTTT
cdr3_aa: CASSPPTRRTDTQYF

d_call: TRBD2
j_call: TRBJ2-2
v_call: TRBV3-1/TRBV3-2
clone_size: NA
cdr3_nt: TGTGCCAGCAGCCAAGCCGCGGGGGGGCCGGCTGGGGAGCTGTTTTTT
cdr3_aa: CASSQAAGGPAGELFF

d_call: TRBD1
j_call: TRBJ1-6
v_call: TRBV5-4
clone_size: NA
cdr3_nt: TGTGCCAGCAGCTCCCGGGACAGGGGGAATGTTGACCTCCACTTT
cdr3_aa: CASSSRDRGNVDLHF

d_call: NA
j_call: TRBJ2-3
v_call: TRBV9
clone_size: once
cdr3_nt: TGTGCCAGCAGCGTAGGAAATCTGGGGAGTAGCACAGATACGCAGTATTTT
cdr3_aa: CASSVGNLGSSTDTQYF

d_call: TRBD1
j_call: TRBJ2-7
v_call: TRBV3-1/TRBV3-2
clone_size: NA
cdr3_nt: TGTGCCAGCAGCCGGGGACAGACCTCCTACGAGCAGTACTTC
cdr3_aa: CASSRGQTSYEQYF

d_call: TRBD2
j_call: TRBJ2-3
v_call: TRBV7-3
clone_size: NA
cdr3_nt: TGTGCCAGCAGCACAGCGGGGGGCACAGATACGCAGTATTTT
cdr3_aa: CASSTAGGTDTQYF

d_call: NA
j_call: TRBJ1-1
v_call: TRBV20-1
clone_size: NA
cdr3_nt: TGCAGTGCTAGTCCCCAGACACACACTGAAGCTTTCTTT
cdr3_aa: CSASPQTHTEAFF

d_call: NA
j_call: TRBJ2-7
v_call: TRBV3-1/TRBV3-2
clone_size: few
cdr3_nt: TGTGCCAGCAGCCTGGTTGGCGGAACCTACGAGCAGTACTTC
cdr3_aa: CASSLVGGTYEQYF

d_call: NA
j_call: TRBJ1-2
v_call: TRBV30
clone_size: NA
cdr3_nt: TGTGCCTGGAGTGGGAGACAGACCGGCGTCTATGGCTACACCTTC
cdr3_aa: CAWSGRQTGVYGYTF

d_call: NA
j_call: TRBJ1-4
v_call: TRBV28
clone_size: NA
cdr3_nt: TGTGCCAGCAGTTTAGCACAGGCCCCAAAACTGTTTTTT
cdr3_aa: CASSLAQAPKLFF

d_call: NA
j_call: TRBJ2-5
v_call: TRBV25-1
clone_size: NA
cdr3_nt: TGTGCCAGCAGTGAATTGGGGGGGCAGGAGACCCAGTACTTC
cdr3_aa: CASSELGGQETQYF

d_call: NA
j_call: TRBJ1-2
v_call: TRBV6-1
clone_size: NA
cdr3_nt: TGTGCCAGCAGTGAAAGAATAGTCGGAGGCTATGGCTACACCTTC
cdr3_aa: CASSERIVGGYGYTF

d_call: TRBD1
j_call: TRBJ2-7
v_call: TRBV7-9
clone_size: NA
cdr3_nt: TGTGCCAGCAGCTCGGGACAGGGGGTCAGTGAGCAGTACTTC
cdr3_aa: CASSSGQGVSEQYF

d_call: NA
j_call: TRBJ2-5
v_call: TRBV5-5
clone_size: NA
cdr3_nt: TGTGCCAGCAGCTTCCGGGGACTTGAAGAGACCCAGTACTTC
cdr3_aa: CASSFRGLEETQYF

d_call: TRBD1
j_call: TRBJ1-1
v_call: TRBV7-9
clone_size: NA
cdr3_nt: TGTGCCAGCAGCTTGGCAGGGGGTAATGAAGCTTTCTTT
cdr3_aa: CASSLAGGNEAFF

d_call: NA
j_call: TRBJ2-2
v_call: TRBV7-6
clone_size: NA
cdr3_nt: TGTGCCAGCAGCCCCACTGGGGGGTTCCTGAACACCGGGGAGCTGTTTTTT
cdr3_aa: CASSPTGGFLNTGELFF

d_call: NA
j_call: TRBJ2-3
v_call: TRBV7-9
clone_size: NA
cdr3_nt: TGTGCCAGCAGCACGCGGACTCCGATTTCAGGAGATACGCAGTATTTT
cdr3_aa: CASSTRTPISGDTQYF

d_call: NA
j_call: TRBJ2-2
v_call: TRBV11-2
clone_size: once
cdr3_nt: TGTGCCAGCAGCCAAGACATGCAGGACACCGGGGAGCTGTTTTTT
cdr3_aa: CASSQDMQDTGELFF

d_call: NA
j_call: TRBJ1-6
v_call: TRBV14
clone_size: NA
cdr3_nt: TGTGCCAGCAGCCGCCGGTGGTCGGGTAATTCACCCCTCCACTTT
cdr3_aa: CASSRRWSGNSPLHF

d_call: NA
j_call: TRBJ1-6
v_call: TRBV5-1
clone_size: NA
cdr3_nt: TGCGCCAGCAGCTTGGATCCAGGGGATAATTCACCCCTCCACTTT
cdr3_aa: CASSLDPGDNSPLHF

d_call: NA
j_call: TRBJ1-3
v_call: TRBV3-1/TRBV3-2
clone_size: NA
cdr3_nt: TGTGCCAGCAGCCATATAGACAGAAACACCATATATTTT
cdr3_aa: CASSHIDRNTIYF

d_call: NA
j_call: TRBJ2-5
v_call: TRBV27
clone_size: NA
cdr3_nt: TGTGCCAGCAGCACCCAGGGACAAGAGACCCAGTACTTC
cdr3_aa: CASSTQGQETQYF